The 4 T cell receptor beta chains given below trace back to one sample, sequenced in a study of tumor-infiltrating lymphocytes in primary liver carcinoma (dated by TCRdb to 2016 to 2017). The sequencing machine was an Illumina HiSeq 2500. Using a constant-region primer and ProtoScript II reverse transcriptase, TCRbeta-specific cDNA was reverse-transcribed from about 0.45 ug total RNA. Three nested multiplex PCR rounds, following a slightly modified ARM-PCR procedure, were used to build the TCRbeta libraries. Each of the first two PCR rounds ran for approximately 10 cycles using multiplex TRBV1-TRBV30 forward primers together with a Cbeta reverse primer. TCRdb reprocessed the public reads (quality trimming at Q25 with fastp, clone calling with MiXCR) and kept in-frame beta chains. Identical CDR3 protein sequences are pooled into one entry, listed with their most common genes and DNA. Counted in this sample were 200,000 or so distinct CDR3 sequences; approximately 64% of them appeared once. The ten largest account for roughly 6.4% of the sample.

Blood RNA was extracted from unsorted whole blood using TRIzol reagent, and germline DNA was obtained with the DNeasy Blood & Tissue kit. The specimen was peripheral blood. The receptors stem from a woman aged 55-70 years with primary liver carcinoma and hepatitis B virus infection.

This clonotype turned up a few times. The V call is TRBV7-9, the J call TRBJ2-1, with TRBD2 identical over 8 bases. There are 16 residues in the CDR3. V gave up 5 bases and J gave up 8 bases; unmatched junction bases: 14. Germline V gene sequence: CDR1 SEHNR, CDR2 FQNEAQ (reference sequence). CDR3 sequence (DNA): TGTGCCAGCAGCCCTCCGGGACTAGGAGGCCTTGATGAGCAGTTCTTC. Translated: CASSPPGLGGLDEQFF. The full variable domain, in which reference TRBV7-9 and TRBJ2-1 provide the parts outside the CDR3, is DTGVSQNPRHKITKRGQNVTFRCDPISEHNRLYWYRQTLGQGPEFLTYFQNEAQLEKSRLLSDRFSAERPKGSFSTLEIQRTEQGDSAMYLCASSPPGLGGLDEQFFGPGTRLTVL.

Note on this clonotype: The CDR3 carries no conserved terminal phenylalanine or tryptophan, so it likely arises from a read error. The V call is TRBV11-1, the J call TRBJ2-5; TRBD1 or TRBD2 may be the D gene (5 bases each). Between the trimmed V and J ends, which lost 8 bases and 8 bases, there was a span of 18 bases. The CDR3 is made up of 13 amino acids. Germline CDR1 SGHAT, CDR2 FQDESV (reference sequence). The CDR3 spells CASGSRDHGTQYY. The CDR3 bases are TGTGCCAGCGGAAGCCGGGACCACGGCACCCAGTACTAC.

This clonotype was observed many times. Written as DNA, the CDR3 is TGTGCCATGGGACTAGCGGGAGCCAATGAGCAGTTCTTC. Amino acids: CAMGLAGANEQFF. This rearrangement joins TRBV10-3 to TRBJ2-1, with TRBD2 matching over 14 bases. CDR1 and CDR2 (germline): ENHRY, SYGVKD. This CDR3 has 13 amino acids. V shed 9 bases, J shed 6 bases, and the junction held 1 base outside the gene matches.

Points on this clonotype: A much larger clone lies one base from this, so it may be a read error. V usage is TRBV12-2 and J usage is TRBJ2-5. TRBV12-2 is marked as a pseudogene. The CDR3 loop spans 13 amino acids. The CDR3 DNA sequence: TGTGCAAGTCGCTTGTACAAGCGAGAGACCCAGTACTTC. Translating it yields CASRLYKRETQYF.